Listed here are 22 T cell receptor beta chains from one sample, sequenced in a study of PD-L1 blockade in urothelial cancer. The data were produced by immunoSEQ multiplex PCR, yet TCRdb's version contains in-frame clones alone and is incomplete. The sample has 20,000 to 30,000 clones; around 85% are singletons. The sequenced sample was PBMCs, obtained around atezolizumab (anti-PD-L1) treatment. Receptors were obtained from a man aged 45 to 65 with urothelial cancer.

CDR3 protein: CAWSVLASGRSEQFF. For the CDR3, the DNA is TGTGCCTGGAGTGTTTTGGCTAGCGGGAGGTCTGAGCAGTTCTTC. The chain couples TRBV30 to TRBJ2-1; 11 bases fit TRBD2. J was trimmed by 9 bases and V by 0 bases; bases with no gene match: 7. Looked up from germline, CDR1 is GTSNPN and CDR2 is SVGIG (reference sequence). The CDR3 is 15 amino acids.

The CDR3 DNA is TGTGCCAGCAGTGAACCGACAGGGCCTAATGAAAAACTGTTTTTT. Protein: CASSEPTGPNEKLFF. The V call is TRBV25-1, the J call TRBJ1-4; 7 nucleotides align to TRBD1. This CDR3 comprises 15 residues. V shed 2 bases, J shed 3 bases, and the junction held 3 bases outside the gene matches. Looked up from germline, CDR1 is MGHDK and CDR2 is SYGVNS.

J is TRBJ2-3 and V is TRBV6-5; D gene uncertain. The CDR3 is made up of 14 amino acids. CDR1 MNHEY and CDR2 SVGAGI come from the germline V gene. Trimming removed 5 bases at V and 3 bases at J, with 12 bases between. CDR3 sequence: CASSISFRTDTQYF. CDR3 nucleotide sequence: TGTGCCAGCAGTATATCCTTTAGAACAGATACGCAGTATTTT.

This clone is labeled medium-sized. The chain links TRBV30 to TRBJ1-2, with D unclear. CDR3 length: 10 residues. CDR1 GTSNPN and CDR2 SVGIG come from the germline V gene (reference sequence). V was trimmed by 3 bases and J by 7 bases, leaving 6 bases between them. In DNA, the CDR3 is TGTGCCTGGAGGTACAGTGGCTACACCTTC. Translated: CAWRYSGYTF. Supplemented by reference TRBV30 and TRBJ1-2, the full variable domain reads SQTIHQWPATLVQPVGSPLSLECTVEGTSNPNLYWYRQAAGRGLQLLFYSVGIGQISSEVPQNLSASRPQDRQFILSSKKLLLSDSGFYLCAWRYSGYTFGSGTRLTVV.

This clone is medium-sized in the sample. This chain uses TRBV4-2 with TRBJ1-6; a possible D gene is TRBD1 (5 bases). The CDR3 sequence is 15 residues long. Germline CDR1 LGHNA, CDR2 YNFKEQ. V lost 0 bases and J 10 bases, leaving 13 bases between the germline ends. The CDR3 reads CASSQEEGRQSPLHF. CDR3 nucleotide sequence: TGTGCCAGCAGCCAAGAGGAGGGGCGGCAATCACCCCTCCACTTT.

CDR3 protein: CASSQETAPRTDTQYF. For the CDR3, the DNA is TGTGCCAGCAGCCAAGAAACTGCTCCTCGCACAGATACGCAGTATTTT. The V and J genes are TRBV4-2 and TRBJ2-3; D gene unclear. Germline V CDR1 and CDR2: LGHNA, YNFKEQ. Trimming removed 0 bases at V and 1 base at J, with 11 bases between. There are 16 residues in the CDR3.

This chain uses TRBV10-3 with TRBJ2-1, with 10 bases identical to TRBD2. The germline CDR1 and CDR2 sequences are ENHRY and SYGVKD. V was pared by 3 bases and J by 6 bases, with 8 bases of the junction left unmatched. This CDR3 is 16 amino acids long. CDR3 DNA: TGTGCCATCAGTGACCCGGGGACTAGCGTGATCAATGAGCAGTTCTTC. It translates to CAISDPGTSVINEQFF.

This chain connects TRBV10-1 to TRBJ1-1; D perhaps matches TRBD1 (6 bases). Germline V lookup: CDR1 WNHNN, CDR2 SYGVQD (reference sequence). Trimming cost V 6 bases and J 3 bases, with 11 bases left between them. The CDR3 sequence is 13 residues long. The CDR3 is CASSDTGYTEAFF. DNA for the CDR3: TGCGCCAGCAGCGACACAGGGTACACTGAAGCTTTCTTT.

This rearrangement joins TRBV6-1 to TRBJ1-2; possible D gene TRBD1, 6 bases. Trimming stripped 7 bases from V and 7 bases from J, with 19 bases between. CDR3 length: 14 amino acids. Germline lookup yields CDR1 MNHNS and CDR2 SASEGT. CDR3 nucleotides: TGTGCCAGCAACCAGGTACAGGGAGACGGTGGCTACACCTTC. It specifies CASNQVQGDGGYTF.

This chain joins TRBV5-4 and TRBJ2-5, with 9 bases fitting TRBD2. Germline assignment: CDR1 SGHNT and CDR2 YYREEE (reference sequence). V shed 2 bases and J 1 base; nucleotides not matched to a gene: 0. The CDR3 totals 14 residues. CDR3 sequence reads: CASSLLAGQETQYF. The CDR3 DNA reads as TGTGCCAGCAGCTTACTAGCGGGCCAAGAGACCCAGTACTTC.

J is TRBJ2-3 and V is TRBV9; TRBD2 might be the D (5 bases). Germline CDR1 reads SGDLS; CDR2 reads YYNGEE. Between the trimmed V and J ends, which lost 5 bases and 0 bases, there was a span of 13 bases. The CDR3 consists of 15 residues. The CDR3 region is CASSLNGESTDTQYF. The DNA for the CDR3 is TGTGCCAGCAGTCTCAACGGGGAGAGCACAGATACGCAGTATTTT.

The chain uses TRBV5-1 and TRBJ1-2; 7 nucleotides match TRBD1. Germline trimming cut 3 bases from V and 6 bases from J; bases unmatched to any gene: 20. Germline CDR1 SGHRS, CDR2 YFSETQ. The CDR3 contains 18 residues. In nucleotides, the CDR3 is TGCGCCAGCAGCTCGGCCTTTAAGACAGGGAAGATATATGATGGCTACACCTTC. Translating gives CASSSAFKTGKIYDGYTF. Together with reference TRBV5-1 and TRBJ1-2, the CDR3 gives the full variable domain: KAGVTQTPRYLIKTRGQQVTLSCSPISGHRSVSWYQQTPGQGLQFLFEYFSETQRNKGNFPGRFSGRQFSNSRSEMNVSTLELGDSALYLCASSSAFKTGKIYDGYTFGSGTRLTVV.

The CDR3 DNA sequence: TGTGCCAGCAGTCCGAGGACATACCAAGAGACCCAGTACTTC. It is translated as CASSPRTYQETQYF. The V gene is TRBV6-6, the J gene TRBJ2-5, with TRBD1 as a possible D gene (5 bases). Trimming took 5 bases from V and 0 from J, leaving 10 bases between them. This CDR3 contains 14 residues. CDR1 is MNHNY and CDR2 is SVGAGI in the germline V gene (reference sequence).

This chain connects TRBV7-9 to TRBJ1-2; no firm D call. This CDR3 is 12 amino acids long. Germline CDR1 is SEHNR and CDR2 is FQNEAQ (reference sequence). Trimming pared 5 bases from V and 7 bases from J, leaving 11 bases between. The CDR3 reads CASSPPEGGYTF. The DNA of the CDR3 is TGTGCCAGCAGCCCGCCGGAGGGTGGCTACACCTTC. Complete variable domain (other parts from reference TRBV7-9 and TRBJ1-2): DTGVSQNPRHKITKRGQNVTFRCDPISEHNRLYWYRQTLGQGPEFLTYFQNEAQLEKSRLLSDRFSAERPKGSFSTLEIQRTEQGDSAMYLCASSPPEGGYTFGSGTRLTVV.

The chain combines TRBV13 with TRBJ2-7; TRBD2 matches at 9 bases. Losses at the gene ends were 5 bases for V and 2 bases for J; bases not matched to a gene: 10. The CDR3 covers 16 residues. The germline V gene encodes CDR1 PRHDT and CDR2 FYEKMQ (reference sequence). The CDR3 region has the DNA TGTGCCAGCAGCCCAATGGGAGCGGGGGGCCCCTACGAGCAGTACTTC. Translating gives CASSPMGAGGPYEQYF.

This chain connects TRBV7-2 to TRBJ2-5; D ambiguous. The CDR3 has 15 residues. V dropped 5 bases and J dropped 3 bases, with 16 bases sitting between them. Germline V gene data show CDR1 as SGHTA and CDR2 as FQGNSA. The CDR3 is CASSPPVDPKETQYF. CDR3 DNA sequence: TGTGCCAGCAGCCCCCCTGTAGATCCGAAAGAGACCCAGTACTTC.

V gene TRBV7-9 combines with J gene TRBJ2-6; weak D call: TRBD1 (7 bases). The CDR3 runs 15 residues. The germline CDR1 and CDR2 sequences are SEHNR and FQNEAQ (reference sequence). V lost 5 bases to trimming and J lost 1 base, with 9 bases between them. CDR3 DNA: TGTGCCAGCAGCCCAGGGGGGTCTGGGGCCAACGTCCTGACTTTC. Residues: CASSPGGSGANVLTF.

The V gene is TRBV5-6, the J gene TRBJ1-2; a weak D match, TRBD1 (6 bases). Trimming removed 4 bases from V and 5 bases from J, with 21 bases in between. This CDR3 comprises 16 residues. The germline gives CDR1 SGHDT, CDR2 YYEEEE. CDR3 sequence: CASSRGGGALGYGYTF. The CDR3 DNA follows: TGTGCCAGCAGCCGCGGTGGGGGGGCCCTGGGTTATGGCTACACCTTC.

This clone has more than one count but fewer than ten. The rearrangement links TRBV4-2 to TRBJ2-5; 10 nucleotides agree with TRBD2. From germline, CDR1 is LGHNA and CDR2 YNFKEQ. Trimming took 4 bases from V and 9 from J; bases not matched to a gene: 11. This CDR3 is built from 15 residues. The CDR3 region is CASSRQRGTSDPQYF. In DNA, the CDR3 is TGTGCCAGCAGCCGACAAAGGGGGACTAGCGATCCCCAGTACTTC.

The chain links TRBV9 to TRBJ1-4; 9 bases are a match to TRBD1. The germline gives CDR1 SGDLS, CDR2 YYNGEE. V lost 1 base to trimming and J lost 4 bases; unmatched junction nucleotides: 2. CDR3 length: 15 amino acids. The CDR3 loop reads CASSVRTGVNEKLFF. In DNA form, the CDR3 reads TGTGCCAGCAGCGTAAGGACAGGGGTTAATGAAAAACTGTTTTTT.

This clone was found once. The rearrangement uses TRBV6-5 and TRBJ2-5, with D tentatively TRBD2 (5 bases). V was cut by 6 bases and J by 4 bases, with 9 bases left in between. From germline, CDR1 is MNHEY and CDR2 SVGAGI. This CDR3 spans 12 amino acids. CDR3 DNA: TGTGCCAGCAGACGGACTGGAGAGACCCAGTACTTC. Translation: CASRRTGETQYF.

This clone was found once. V and J are TRBV27 and TRBJ2-1; 14 nucleotides match TRBD2. The CDR3 is 17 amino acids. V was pared by 2 bases and J by 15 bases, with 15 bases of the junction left unmatched. In germline, CDR1 is MNHEY, CDR2 SMNVEV (reference sequence). CDR3 residues: CASSLRRLAGGRVTRFF. As DNA, the CDR3 is TGTGCCAGCAGTTTACGGAGACTAGCGGGGGGGCGGGTTACTCGGTTCTTC.